The subject of this entry is one TCR beta chain. Authors' methods: Amplification of reference gene primers provided the estimated nucleated cell counts. Here immunoSEQ multiplex PCR was the method, and the copy in TCRdb shows in-frame clones only, minus some. The V and J calls and clone size were taken over from that table, and D and trimming were inferred from the DNA. This sample has more than 100,000 clones, with about 80% found just once. This sample stems from a study of blood T cell repertoires in COVID-19. Study at large: Samples taken during acute and convalescent COVID-19 were collected in the United States, Italy and Spain. PBMCs, B-cell-depleted T cells, or T cells provided the cDNA or gDNA that made up the material.

Germline V CDR1 and CDR2: SNHLY, FYNNEI. The CDR3 runs 17 residues. The V end lost 5 bases, the J end lost 1 base, and 17 bases lay between the germline ends. The receptor was derived from a man aged 55 to 70 with active or convalescent COVID-19. The rearrangement joins TRBV2 to TRBJ1-4; D is unresolved. Sequenced: peripheral blood. This CDR3 reads CASSSLPTPGTNEKLFF. The CDR3, as DNA: TGTGCCAGCAGTTCTTTACCGACTCCTGGAACTAATGAAAAACTGTTTTTT.